Below, one TCR beta chain is given with its context. No antigen is known for it. This record belongs to a study of blood T cells in healthy people across ages. General study findings and limits: Aged donors had fewer naive CD4+ cells and lower diversity than long-lived donors. A roughly linear age-dependent decrease characterized TCR beta diversity per million T cells.

A minimum of 7 million PBMCs was isolated per sample. Primed by a sample-barcoded 5' primer and a J-beta primer mix, a second PCR proceeded for about 6 to 12 cycles. TCRdb processed the 5' RACE reads anew with MiXCR; each CDR3 protein has one entry. Of about 680,000 distinct CDR3 sequences in the sample, 49% were seen once. Input material: blood. The sequence was obtained from a woman in her sixties in good health.

The chain's CDR3 is CASSLTQTSGRNNEQYF. The DNA of the CDR3 is TGTGCCAGCAGTTTGACCCAAACTAGTGGCCGAAACAATGAGCAGTACTTC. The chain has TRBV12-3 or TRBV12-4 and TRBJ2-7; tentative D call: TRBD2 (5 bases). The length of the CDR3 is 17 residues. V was clipped by 3 bases and J by 7 bases, with 25 bases between them.